This is a list of T cell receptor beta chains from one sample in a study of cytomegalovirus exposure and HLA in healthy donors. Sequenced by immunoSEQ multiplex PCR; TCRdb stores in-frame clones only, minus some. The sample yields 120,000 to 150,000 clones, about 90% seen once. The specimen sequenced was PBMCs. The receptor set was obtained from a man between 18 and 35 years old in good health and CMV-seronegative. Both conserved end residues are part of each CDR3. Fields, in order: clone size, J gene, V gene, CDR3 protein. Size is stated for part of the rows, as once, few or many counts, or as a class when the clone is expanded.

>NA|TRBJ2-7|TRBV7-9
CASSLGGSVYEQYF
>NA|TRBJ2-3|TRBV6-4
CASSDRAGGVDTQYF
>NA|TRBJ2-1|TRBV7-2
CASSPSGSNWFF
>NA|TRBJ1-2|TRBV2
CASSGAGRVSGYTF
>few|TRBJ1-5|TRBV29-1
CSVVQRESNQPQHF
>few|TRBJ1-2|TRBV7-9
CASSFGTGIYGYTF
>NA|TRBJ2-7|TRBV27
CASSLYDRGHEQYF
>once|TRBJ2-7|TRBV28
CASSLGQGYRTRSYF
>once|TRBJ2-1|TRBV18
CASSPSSGSGVVF
>NA|TRBJ2-7|TRBV7-9
CASSLSQGIYEQYF
>NA|TRBJ1-2|TRBV19
CASSMDPLAPYGYTF
>NA|TRBJ2-5|TRBV6-5
CASRNGDSHQETQYF
>NA|TRBJ2-7|TRBV27
CASSTSRQGRYGEQYF
>NA|TRBJ1-1|TRBV6-5
CASSSTRRTGKGRAFF
>NA|TRBJ2-5|TRBV7-9
CASSHDRGVIQETQYF
>NA|TRBJ2-3|TRBV9
CASSVEGLARTDTQYF
>NA|TRBJ1-2|TRBV6-1
CASRARQGANYGYTF
>NA|TRBJ2-7|TRBV28
CASRSGGGTLLHEQYF
>NA|TRBJ2-2|TRBV5-6
CASSLFRANLNTGELFF
>NA|TRBJ2-1|TRBV2
CASRYTGGEQFF
>NA|TRBJ1-5|TRBV5-1
CASSTGQGDQPQHF
>NA|TRBJ1-4|TRBV5-1
CASSSLGEKLFF
>NA|TRBJ2-2|TRBV27
CASSSTPGQGRGELFF
>few|TRBJ2-7|TRBV19
CASSPLPGNYEQYF
>few|TRBJ1-1|TRBV11-1
CASSTQSGLQAFF
>once|TRBJ2-7|TRBV18
CASSPPTGQGAYEQYF
>NA|TRBJ2-3|TRBV5-5
CASSLMALWRATDTQYF
>NA|TRBJ1-2|TRBV5-1
CASSYYYEKVNYGYTF
>NA|TRBJ2-2|TRBV7-2
CAGSPIQNTGELFF
>NA|TRBJ2-1|TRBV28
CASDTGTGYNEQFF
>NA|TRBJ2-2|TRBV5-1
CASSFGTANTGELFF
>NA|TRBJ1-6|TRBV6-1
CASSQLTGGSSPLHF
>once|TRBJ2-2|TRBV7-6
CASSLEASGANTGELFF
>NA|TRBJ1-3|TRBV9
CASSLGQQYSGNTIYF
>few|TRBJ2-7|TRBV19
CASSPGTTRYYEQYF
>NA|TRBJ1-6|TRBV7-8
CASSLIRETPLHF
>NA|TRBJ2-7|TRBV19
CASSESTSTSYEQYF
>few|TRBJ1-1|TRBV5-1
CASSPGTPEFGEAFF
>once|TRBJ1-1|TRBV10-3
CAIREVDRDTEAFF
>NA|TRBJ1-5|TRBV6-5
CASSPRQGAGQPQHF
>once|TRBJ2-1|TRBV4-2
CASSQVHGMSSYNEQFF
>NA|TRBJ2-7|TRBV4-1
CASSQEAHIISDEQYF
>NA|TRBJ2-7|TRBV9
CASSPHTGEQYF
>NA|TRBJ2-2|TRBV27
CASSLADISRTGELFF
>NA|TRBJ1-1|TRBV2
CASSVAGFGNTEAFF
>NA|TRBJ1-2|TRBV5-4
CASSTGGFGGGNYGYTF
>NA|TRBJ2-5|TRBV27
CASSLSMVVQETQYF
>NA|TRBJ2-7|TRBV7-2
CASSLTSGRARVQYF
>NA|TRBJ2-7|TRBV29-1
CSVTGGLQGGTLGQYF
>NA|TRBJ1-2|TRBV6-1
CASFAGLYGYTF
>NA|TRBJ2-7|TRBV6-6
CASSYSSNYEQYF
>NA|TRBJ1-1|TRBV7-2
CASSVQVNTEAFF
>NA|TRBJ1-3|TRBV5-1
CASSFNGQGGGNTIYF
>NA|TRBJ2-7|TRBV7-9
CASSSDRTYEQYF
>NA|TRBJ2-7|TRBV7-8
CASSHPPGQGTYEQYF
>many|TRBJ1-3|TRBV4-1
CASHGQVGNTIYF
>few|TRBJ2-1|TRBV29-1
CSAITSLSYNEQFF
>NA|TRBJ2-1|TRBV7-6
CASSPLPPAGGGHEQFF
>few|TRBJ2-7|TRBV27
CASSIQGRGYEQYF
>NA|TRBJ2-2|TRBV13
CASSSRLGAGELFF